This T cell receptor beta chain was recovered during a study of T cells in Graves' hyperthyroidism and ophthalmopathy. Across the whole study: Peripheral blood sampling occurred at initial diagnosis, before any treatment.

Looked up from germline, CDR1 is SGHDT and CDR2 is YYEEEE. The CDR3 is made up of 16 amino acids. Trimming left V 0 bases short and J 4 bases short, with 16 bases between. From RNA transcripts, TCR beta CDR3 regions were amplified. An initial round of RT-PCR targeting the TCR CDR3 relied on the HTBI primer set. In TCRdb, the multiplex PCR reads were re-called with MiXCR into one record per CDR3 protein. In the table there are about 410,000 distinct CDR3 sequences, roughly 15% of which are singletons. The table lists this clonotype with a few counts. Sequenced input: blood. The J gene is TRBJ1-2, the V gene TRBV5-6; weak D call: TRBD1 (6 bases). The TCR was taken from a man between 18 and 29 years old with Graves' ophthalmopathy. The CDR3 sequence is CASSLESGAISYGYTF. The CDR3 DNA is TGTGCCAGCAGCTTGGAGTCGGGGGCGATAAGCTATGGCTACACCTTC.